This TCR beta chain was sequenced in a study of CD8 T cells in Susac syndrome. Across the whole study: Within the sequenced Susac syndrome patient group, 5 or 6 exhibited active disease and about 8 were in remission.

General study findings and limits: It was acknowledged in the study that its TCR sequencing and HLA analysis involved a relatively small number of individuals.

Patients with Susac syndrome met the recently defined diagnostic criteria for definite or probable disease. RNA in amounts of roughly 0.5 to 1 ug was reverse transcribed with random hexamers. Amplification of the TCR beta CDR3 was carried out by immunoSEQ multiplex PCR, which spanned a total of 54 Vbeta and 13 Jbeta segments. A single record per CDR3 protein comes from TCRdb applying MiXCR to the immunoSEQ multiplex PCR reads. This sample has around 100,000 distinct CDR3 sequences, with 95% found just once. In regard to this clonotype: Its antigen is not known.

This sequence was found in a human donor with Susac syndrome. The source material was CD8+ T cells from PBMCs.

CDR3 DNA sequence: TGTGCCAGCAGTGAATCCACCCGGTCCCAAACTGGCTACACCTTC. Translating it yields CASSESTRSQTGYTF. The chain uses TRBV25-1 and TRBJ1-2; D unclear. The germline gives CDR1 MGHDK, CDR2 SYGVNS. Trimming pared 1 base from V and 7 bases from J, leaving 16 bases between. The CDR3 runs 15 residues.